These 27 T cell receptor beta chains were all obtained from the same sample, sequenced in a study of blood T cell repertoires in COVID-19 (dated by TCRdb to the early 2020s). The library relied on the immunoSEQ multiplex PCR assay. TCRdb carries this immuneACCESS record with in-frame sequences only. Its versions omit some clonotypes, under half of them owing to an unresolved V gene in the studies checked, with the rest unexplained. The table for this sample lists some 700,000 clones; 70% to 90% of them were counted only once. The top ten clonotypes cover roughly 0.25% of the sample. The sample comprised peripheral blood. These receptors originate from a woman between 18 and 29 years old with acute or convalescent COVID-19.

The chain employs TRBV6-5 and TRBJ1-1; D is unresolved. Looked up from germline, CDR1 is MNHEY and CDR2 is SVGAGI. V was cut by 0 bases and J by 3 bases, with 5 bases left in between. The CDR3 has 13 residues. Here the CDR3 reads CASSYSTHTEAFF. In DNA, the CDR3 is TGTGCCAGCAGTTACTCGACACACACTGAAGCTTTCTTT.

The J gene is TRBJ2-7, the V gene TRBV6-1; weak D call: TRBD2 (6 bases). CDR3 size: 12 residues. The V gene's germline CDR1 is MNHNS and CDR2 SASEGT. Trimming removed 2 bases at V and 4 bases at J, with 6 bases between. Here the CDR3 reads CASSESGYEQYF. The CDR3 DNA reads TGTGCCAGCAGTGAAAGCGGGTACGAGCAGTACTTC.

The chain employs TRBV7-9 and TRBJ2-7; D might be TRBD2 (5 bases). CDR3 length: 15 residues. The germline V gene encodes CDR1 SEHNR and CDR2 FQNEAQ (reference sequence). V lost 1 base and J 3 bases, leaving 13 bases between the germline ends. CDR3 bases: TGTGCCAGCAGCTTAGGGTCTAGCCGCGGCTACGAGCAGTACTTC. This encodes CASSLGSSRGYEQYF.

This clone has more than one count but fewer than ten. The chain employs TRBV27 and TRBJ1-3, with 9 bases lining up with TRBD1. The germline gives CDR1 MNHEY, CDR2 SMNVEV (reference sequence). Trimming removed 5 bases from V and 3 bases from J; junction bases left unmatched: 5. This CDR3 is 15 amino acids long. The DNA of the CDR3 is TGTGCCAGCAGTACAGGGGGCCTTGGTGGAAACACCATATATTTT. Protein sequence: CASSTGGLGGNTIYF.

The rearrangement links TRBV10-2 to TRBJ1-1; tentative D call: TRBD1 (6 bases). Trimming stripped 5 bases from V and 11 bases from J, with 12 bases between. Germline V gene lookup returns CDR1 WSHSY and CDR2 SAAADI. The CDR3 consists of 11 residues. The DNA of the CDR3 is TGCGCCAGCAGTCAGGGGCTAGGGGCTTTCTTT. The encoded protein is CASSQGLGAFF.

The chain couples TRBV4-2 to TRBJ2-2; 12 bases agree with TRBD2. The CDR3 loop spans 21 amino acids. With V trimmed by 1 base and J by 0 bases, 12 bases remained unmatched. The germline V gene has CDR1 LGHNA and CDR2 YNFKEQ. Here the CDR3 reads CASSQGGVVGLAGSNTGELFF. The CDR3 DNA sequence: TGTGCCAGCAGCCAAGGAGGGGTTGTCGGACTAGCGGGGTCGAACACCGGGGAGCTGTTTTTT.

The chain has TRBV7-9 and TRBJ2-7; 9 nucleotides line up with TRBD1. This CDR3 contains 15 residues. Unmatched junction bases numbered 5, after V lost 3 bases and J lost 2 bases. Germline V gene sequence: CDR1 SEHNR, CDR2 FQNEAQ (reference sequence). This chain's CDR3 is CASSLPGQGTYEQYF. The CDR3 DNA is TGTGCCAGCAGCTTGCCGGGACAGGGAACCTACGAGCAGTACTTC. Combining the CDR3 with reference TRBV7-9 and TRBJ2-7 gives the whole variable domain DTGVSQNPRHKITKRGQNVTFRCDPISEHNRLYWYRQTLGQGPEFLTYFQNEAQLEKSRLLSDRFSAERPKGSFSTLEIQRTEQGDSAMYLCASSLPGQGTYEQYFGPGTRLTVT.

This clone was seen only a few times. The V and J genes are TRBV5-5 and TRBJ2-5, with D tentatively TRBD1 (6 bases). This CDR3 is 14 amino acids long. V gave up 3 bases and J gave up 1 base, with 10 bases separating them. CDR1 SGHKS and CDR2 YYEKEE come from the germline V gene (reference sequence). For the CDR3, the DNA is TGTGCCAGCAGCTCGAGGACAGTCCAAGAGACCCAGTACTTC. This codes for CASSSRTVQETQYF. The whole variable domain, filled in from reference TRBV5-5 and TRBJ2-5, reads DAGVTQSPTHLIKTRGQQVTLRCSPISGHKSVSWYQQVLGQGPQFIFQYYEKEERGRGNFPDRFSARQFPNYSSELNVNALLLGDSALYLCASSSRTVQETQYFGPGTRLLVL.

This chain connects TRBV10-3 to TRBJ2-4; weak D call: TRBD1 (5 bases). Germline V gene data show CDR1 as ENHRY and CDR2 as SYGVKD. Trimming removed 0 bases from V and 8 bases from J, with 11 bases in between. There are 14 residues in the CDR3. The CDR3 sequence is CAISESRGRDIQYF. In DNA, the CDR3 is TGTGCCATCAGTGAGTCTAGGGGAAGGGACATTCAGTACTTC.

The chain carries TRBV6-6 and TRBJ2-7; TRBD2 aligns across 7 bases. Germline CDR1 reads MNHNY; CDR2 reads SVGAGI (reference sequence). This CDR3 comprises 12 residues. J lost 2 bases, V lost 5 bases, and 0 bases had no gene match. The chain's CDR3 is CASSAGAYEQYF. The CDR3 nucleotides read TGTGCCAGCAGTGCGGGGGCCTACGAGCAGTACTTC.

The DNA of the CDR3 is TGCGCCAGCAGCCGGGGGGTCGGGGAGCAGTTCTTC. It codes for CASSRGVGEQFF. This sequence joins TRBV4-1 and TRBJ2-1, with D possibly TRBD2 on 6 matching bases. The germline V gene encodes CDR1 MGHRA and CDR2 YSYEKL. V lost 4 bases to trimming and J lost 10 bases, with 11 bases between them. This CDR3 region has 12 residues.

This clone was seen a few times. This chain joins TRBV11-2 and TRBJ1-2, with TRBD1 matching over 7 bases. Germline CDR1 reads SGHAT; CDR2 reads FQNNGV. CDR3 size: 15 residues. The J segment lost 5 bases and the V segment lost 3 bases, leaving 9 bases of the junction unmatched. The CDR3 sequence: CASSFTATGTYGYTF. Here the CDR3 DNA reads TGTGCCAGCAGCTTCACCGCGACAGGGACATATGGCTACACCTTC.

The chain is built from TRBV3-1 (or the pseudogene TRBV3-2) and TRBJ2-1, with TRBD2 matching 14 bases. Germline V CDR1 and CDR2: LGHDT, YNNKEL (reference sequence). This CDR3 spans 16 amino acids. V was clipped by 3 bases and J by 6 bases; unmatched bases: 4. CDR3 region: CASSHPGLAGVNEQFF. In nucleotides, the CDR3 is TGTGCCAGCAGCCACCCGGGACTAGCGGGGGTCAATGAGCAGTTCTTC.

The rearrangement joins TRBV5-5 to TRBJ1-4; D gene ambiguous. CDR1 is SGHKS and CDR2 is YYEKEE in the germline V gene (reference sequence). The V end was cut by 2 bases, the J end by 2 bases, with 7 bases between. The CDR3 is 14 amino acids. DNA for the CDR3: TGTGCCAGCAGCTTTTTCGGGACTAATGAAAAACTGTTTTTT. It yields the protein CASSFFGTNEKLFF. Full variable domain (remainder filled in from reference TRBV5-5 and TRBJ1-4): DAGVTQSPTHLIKTRGQQVTLRCSPISGHKSVSWYQQVLGQGPQFIFQYYEKEERGRGNFPDRFSARQFPNYSSELNVNALLLGDSALYLCASSFFGTNEKLFFGSGTQLSVL.

This rearrangement joins TRBV19 to TRBJ2-1; D uncertain. CDR1 LNHDA and CDR2 SQIVND come from the germline V gene (reference sequence). The CDR3 extends over 14 amino acids. The germline V and J ends were trimmed by 7 bases and 0 bases, with 10 bases remaining between them. The CDR3 here is CASMFDSSYNEQFF. The CDR3 DNA reads as TGTGCCAGTATGTTTGACTCCTCCTACAATGAGCAGTTCTTC.

This clone is a singleton in its sample. V is TRBV19 and J is TRBJ1-2, with a weak D call TRBD1 (6 bases). The CDR3 has 13 residues. V lost 5 bases and J lost 14, with 21 bases in between. The V gene's germline CDR1 is LNHDA and CDR2 SQIVND (reference sequence). Here the CDR3 DNA reads TGTGCCAGTAGTCCGCCGGGGAGGGGGAGTGAGACCTTC. Protein product: CASSPPGRGSETF.

This clone was observed a single time. The DNA of the CDR3 is TGTGCCAGCAGCCCGCACGGGGGGGCCGGCGGGGAGCTGTTTTTT. It translates to CASSPHGGAGGELFF. V and J are TRBV7-8 and TRBJ2-2; 8 positions match TRBD2. This CDR3 spans 15 amino acids. V was clipped by 5 bases and J by 7 bases; unmatched bases: 9. Per the germline V gene, CDR1 is SGHVS and CDR2 is FQNEAQ.

This clone was detected only once. The CDR3 coding sequence is TGTGCCAGCAGCTTGATCTCTAATGAAAAACTGTTTTTT. Amino acids: CASSLISNEKLFF. This rearrangement joins TRBV5-4 to TRBJ1-4, with unresolved D. V gave up 1 base and J gave up 3 bases, with 4 bases separating them. The CDR3 covers 13 residues. Germline-derived CDR1 and CDR2 are SGHNT and YYREEE (reference sequence).

V is TRBV5-4 and J is TRBJ1-6; possible D gene TRBD1, 6 bases. CDR1 is SGHNT, CDR2 YYREEE, per germline (reference sequence). V lost 0 bases and J lost 9, with 13 bases in between. The CDR3 sequence is 15 residues long. Here the CDR3 reads CASSLGGGAFSPLHF. The CDR3 region has the DNA TGTGCCAGCAGCTTGGGCGGGGGGGCTTTTTCACCCCTCCACTTT.

The rearrangement uses TRBV23-1 and TRBJ1-4, with D maybe TRBD1 (6 bases). TRBV23-1 is sorted into the ORF group, with uncertain function. V lost 6 bases to trimming and J lost 7 bases, with 9 bases between them. The CDR3 runs 12 residues. The chain's CDR3 is CASRGAGEKLFF. CDR3 sequence (DNA): TGCGCCAGCAGGGGGGCGGGTGAAAAACTGTTTTTT.

This clone was observed once. This chain links TRBV11-1 with TRBJ2-3; TRBD2 matches 10 bases. Per germline, CDR1 SGHAT and CDR2 FQDESV (reference sequence). Trimming at V came to 1 base and at J to 3 bases, leaving 1 base not matched to a gene. This CDR3 spans 15 amino acids. The CDR3 nucleotides are TGTGCCAGCAGCTTAGGGGGACTAGCGACAGATACGCAGTATTTT. It specifies CASSLGGLATDTQYF.

V is TRBV4-2 and J is TRBJ1-1; 7 nucleotides align to TRBD1. Germline loops: CDR1 LGHNA, CDR2 YNFKEQ. The CDR3 has 15 amino acids. V lost 0 bases to trimming and J lost 3 bases; unmatched junction nucleotides: 4. The CDR3 loop is CASSQDRGADTEAFF. CDR3 sequence (DNA): TGTGCCAGCAGCCAAGACAGGGGGGCGGACACTGAAGCTTTCTTT.

The gene calls are TRBV25-1 and TRBJ2-7; a weak D match, TRBD2 (5 bases). The CDR3 totals 13 residues. Germline CDR1 is MGHDK and CDR2 is SYGVNS. V lost 8 bases to trimming and J lost 6 bases, with 17 bases between them. The CDR3 here is CASSSWEPAEQYF. CDR3 bases: TGTGCCAGCTCCTCCTGGGAGCCGGCCGAGCAGTACTTC.

This clone was recorded once. The chain combines TRBV19 with TRBJ1-5; possibly TRBD1 for D (6 bases). CDR1 is LNHDA, CDR2 SQIVND, per germline (reference sequence). This CDR3 is 15 amino acids long. V was trimmed by 7 bases and J by 2 bases, leaving 15 bases between them. The CDR3 region has the DNA TGTGCCAGTACCCCATCCCCAGGGGGCAATCAGCCCCAGCATTTT. It codes for CASTPSPGGNQPQHF.

V and J are TRBV27 and TRBJ1-2; possible D gene TRBD1, 6 bases. Germline CDR1 reads MNHEY; CDR2 reads SMNVEV (reference sequence). Trimming cost V 8 bases and J 4 bases, with 14 bases left between them. The CDR3 has 13 residues. The CDR3 sequence: CASSKTGPYGYTF. The CDR3, as DNA: TGTGCCAGCTCCAAGACAGGTCCCTATGGCTACACCTTC.

V is TRBV2 and J is TRBJ1-1; 7 nucleotides match TRBD1. This CDR3 contains 15 residues. The V gene's germline CDR1 is SNHLY and CDR2 FYNNEI. J lost 1 base, V lost 6 bases, and 8 bases had no gene match. Here the CDR3 reads CASSRTGSRNTEAFF. CDR3 DNA sequence: TGTGCCAGCAGCAGGACAGGATCTAGGAACACTGAAGCTTTCTTT.

Only one count was recorded for this clone. The gene calls are TRBV6-1 and TRBJ1-1, with TRBD1 identical over 10 bases. Germline values: CDR1 MNHNS, CDR2 SASEGT. The junction had 6 bases not matched to a gene; V was cut back by 2 bases and J by 6 bases. The length of the CDR3 is 15 residues. In DNA, the CDR3 is TGTGCCAGCAGTGAAACGGACAGGGGGGCGGCTGAAGCTTTCTTT. This translates into CASSETDRGAAEAFF.